Listed below are T cell receptor beta chains from one sample, sequenced in a study of T-cell memory formation after mild COVID-19. Each CDR3 protein is one row after TCRdb ran MiXCR on the 5' RACE reads. The table shows about 470,000 distinct CDR3 sequences, with 18% occurring only once. Sequencing was carried out using PBMCs or a T cell subset sorted from them (not recorded which). These receptors all come from an adult woman who had mild COVID-19 (a few samples of this study predate the infection). Cell type and time point are not known. CDR3s include the opening cysteine and the closing phenylalanine or tryptophan. The size field is filled for only some rows; it gives once, few, many or a size class.

TRBV7-9	TRBJ2-2	many	CASSSSTGELFF
TRBV5-1	TRBJ1-6	.	CASSFPDRNNSPLHF
TRBV6-2/TRBV6-3	TRBJ2-7	few	CASSYSAVLSYEQYF
TRBV4-1	TRBJ2-7	.	CASSQDGLAGNEQYF
TRBV12-3/TRBV12-4	TRBJ1-1	.	CASDTREGRTEAFF
TRBV12-3/TRBV12-4	TRBJ2-5	few	CASSTSGGAHGTQYF
TRBV3-1	TRBJ1-2	.	CASSLQSSGGYTF
TRBV7-8	TRBJ2-1	.	CASSSRQGSYNEQFF
TRBV4-2	TRBJ1-1	.	CASSQVSLNTEAFF
TRBV29-1	TRBJ1-1	many	CSAAPGTDYTEAFF
TRBV5-1	TRBJ2-7	many	CASSPGQGLSYEQYF
TRBV5-6	TRBJ1-5	.	CASSRTGRFQPQHF
TRBV27	TRBJ2-5	few	CASGPVRETQYF
TRBV28	TRBJ2-1	few	CASSFRTDTREQFF
TRBV10-3	TRBJ1-6	few	CAIRETGNNSPLHF
TRBV6-5	TRBJ2-7	many	CASSQGPEQYF
TRBV2	TRBJ1-6	many	CASSEDGNVVSPLHF
TRBV7-8	TRBJ1-1	.	CASSLVLRAGNTEAFF
TRBV18	TRBJ2-7	.	CASSGTGGAGYEQYF
TRBV7-9	TRBJ1-1	.	CASSVTGTNTEAFF
TRBV11-3	TRBJ2-5	.	CASSLRAGRLEETQYF
TRBV18	TRBJ2-2	many	CASSPQGVNTGELFF
TRBV20-1	TRBJ2-7	.	CSARRPGHAYEQYF
TRBV14	TRBJ2-1	few	CASSQGTSWHNEQFF